These T cell receptor beta chains were read from a single sample in a study of T-cell memory formation after mild COVID-19. TCRdb re-called the 5' RACE reads with MiXCR, one entry per CDR3 protein. The sample holds fewer than 250,000 distinct CDR3 sequences; about 16% are singletons and the top ten take over 2%. The sequenced material came from PBMCs or a T cell subset sorted from them (not recorded which). These receptor sequences come from an adult woman who had mild COVID-19 (a few samples of this study predate the infection). Cell type and time point are not known. Each CDR3 is given with its conserved first and last residue. D genes are given only for firm matches. Rows may omit the clone size; those that give it use once, few, many or a size class.

CDR3aa: CASSLRGRALGNEQFF
CDR3nt: TGTGCCAGCAGCTTACGGGGCAGGGCACTGGGGAATGAGCAGTTCTTC
abundance: .
j_gene: TRBJ2-1
v_gene: TRBV7-9
len: 16
d_gene: .

CDR3aa: CASSLGGAGPDTQYF
CDR3nt: TGCGCCAGCAGCTTAGGGGGAGCGGGGCCTGATACGCAGTATTTT
abundance: .
j_gene: TRBJ2-3
v_gene: TRBV5-1
len: 15
d_gene: .

CDR3aa: CASSPSKALASYEQYF
CDR3nt: TGTGCCAGCAGCCCGAGCAAGGCCCTAGCCTCCTACGAGCAGTACTTC
abundance: .
j_gene: TRBJ2-7
v_gene: TRBV6-2/TRBV6-3
len: 16
d_gene: .

CDR3aa: CAISEVLGSAFQYF
CDR3nt: TGTGCCATCAGTGAGGTCCTTGGCAGTGCGTTTCAGTATTTT
abundance: .
j_gene: TRBJ2-3
v_gene: TRBV10-3
len: 14
d_gene: .

CDR3aa: CSVKSSGSGYEQYF
CDR3nt: TGCAGCGTTAAGAGTAGCGGGAGTGGCTACGAGCAGTACTTC
abundance: .
j_gene: TRBJ2-7
v_gene: TRBV29-1
len: 14
d_gene: TRBD2

CDR3aa: CASSRTESSYNSPLHF
CDR3nt: TGCGCCAGCAGCAGGACAGAGAGCTCCTATAATTCACCCCTCCACTTT
abundance: few
j_gene: TRBJ1-6
v_gene: TRBV5-1
len: 16
d_gene: .

CDR3aa: CASSPLEGINGYTF
CDR3nt: TGTGCCAGCTCACCACTAGAGGGAATTAATGGCTACACCTTC
abundance: few
j_gene: TRBJ1-2
v_gene: TRBV18
len: 14
d_gene: .

CDR3aa: CASSQTRSYEQYF
CDR3nt: TGTGCCAGCAGCCAGACCCGCTCCTACGAGCAGTACTTC
abundance: few
j_gene: TRBJ2-7
v_gene: TRBV27
len: 13
d_gene: .

CDR3aa: CASSPDRGFDTQYF
CDR3nt: TGTGCCAGCAGTCCTGACCGGGGTTTTGATACGCAGTATTTT
abundance: few
j_gene: TRBJ2-3
v_gene: TRBV7-2
len: 14
d_gene: .

CDR3aa: CASSPGQRDEQFF
CDR3nt: TGTGCCAGCTCACCGGGACAGCGAGATGAGCAGTTCTTC
abundance: few
j_gene: TRBJ2-1
v_gene: TRBV18
len: 13
d_gene: TRBD1

CDR3aa: CSVESGVQETQYF
CDR3nt: TGCAGCGTTGAATCGGGGGTCCAAGAGACCCAGTACTTC
abundance: many
j_gene: TRBJ2-5
v_gene: TRBV29-1
len: 13
d_gene: .

CDR3aa: CAWSVGGEQYF
CDR3nt: TGTGCCTGGAGTGTAGGGGGCGAGCAGTACTTC
abundance: few
j_gene: TRBJ2-7
v_gene: TRBV30
len: 11
d_gene: .

CDR3aa: CASSSDSSSYEQYF
CDR3nt: TGTGCCAGCAGCTCCGACAGTTCCTCCTACGAGCAGTACTTC
abundance: few
j_gene: TRBJ2-7
v_gene: TRBV7-2
len: 14
d_gene: .

CDR3aa: CAISGTGPRSGANVLTF
CDR3nt: TGTGCCATCAGTGGAACAGGGCCCAGGTCTGGGGCCAACGTCCTGACTTTC
abundance: .
j_gene: TRBJ2-6
v_gene: TRBV10-3
len: 17
d_gene: .

CDR3aa: CAWSVSRTSGSMNEQYF
CDR3nt: TGTGCCTGGAGTGTATCCCGGACTAGCGGGAGTATGAACGAGCAGTACTTC
abundance: .
j_gene: TRBJ2-7
v_gene: TRBV30
len: 17
d_gene: TRBD2

CDR3aa: CASSLGLRGQRNTEAFF
CDR3nt: TGTGCCAGCAGCCTGGGCCTAAGGGGACAACGGAACACTGAAGCTTTCTTT
abundance: few
j_gene: TRBJ1-1
v_gene: TRBV5-6
len: 17
d_gene: .

CDR3aa: CSAVPGTGVYNEQFF
CDR3nt: TGCAGTGCGGTTCCCGGGACAGGGGTTTACAATGAGCAGTTCTTC
abundance: .
j_gene: TRBJ2-1
v_gene: TRBV20-1
len: 15
d_gene: TRBD1

CDR3aa: CSAYQGHRSYNEQFF
CDR3nt: TGCAGTGCCTACCAAGGGCACCGCTCCTACAATGAGCAGTTCTTC
abundance: few
j_gene: TRBJ2-1
v_gene: TRBV20-1
len: 15
d_gene: .

CDR3aa: CAWSVSRQGRKRTGELFF
CDR3nt: TGTGCCTGGAGTGTATCGAGACAGGGGAGAAAAAGGACCGGGGAGCTGTTTTTT
abundance: .
j_gene: TRBJ2-2
v_gene: TRBV30
len: 18
d_gene: TRBD1

CDR3aa: CASSPVPANYGYTF
CDR3nt: TGTGCCAGCAGCCCGGTCCCCGCTAACTATGGCTACACCTTC
abundance: .
j_gene: TRBJ1-2
v_gene: TRBV12-3/TRBV12-4
len: 14
d_gene: .

CDR3aa: CASSPQGGSQFF
CDR3nt: TGTGCCAGCAGTCCCCAGGGCGGGAGTCAGTTCTTC
abundance: few
j_gene: TRBJ2-1
v_gene: TRBV6-5
len: 12
d_gene: TRBD2

CDR3aa: CASSLGKGASYEQYF
CDR3nt: TGTGCCAGCAGCTTGGGGAAAGGGGCGTCCTACGAGCAGTACTTC
abundance: few
j_gene: TRBJ2-7
v_gene: TRBV5-4
len: 15
d_gene: .

CDR3aa: CASSGRNYEQYF
CDR3nt: TGTGCCAGCAGCGGACGTAACTACGAGCAGTACTTC
abundance: .
j_gene: TRBJ2-7
v_gene: TRBV9
len: 12
d_gene: .

CDR3aa: CASSTARAGGRGNIQYF
CDR3nt: TGTGCCAGTAGTACGGCGCGGGCGGGAGGCCGCGGAAACATTCAGTACTTC
abundance: many
j_gene: TRBJ2-4
v_gene: TRBV19
len: 17
d_gene: TRBD2

CDR3aa: CATSRDRGGSTDTQYF
CDR3nt: TGTGCCACCAGCAGAGATAGGGGCGGGAGCACAGATACGCAGTATTTT
abundance: .
j_gene: TRBJ2-3
v_gene: TRBV15
len: 16
d_gene: .

CDR3aa: CSARDGQARSYEQYF
CDR3nt: TGCAGTGCTAGAGATGGACAGGCCCGCTCCTACGAGCAGTACTTC
abundance: few
j_gene: TRBJ2-7
v_gene: TRBV20-1
len: 15
d_gene: TRBD1

CDR3aa: CATSGGGLAGGTNTGELFF
CDR3nt: TGTGCCACCTCAGGGGGAGGACTAGCGGGGGGCACGAACACCGGGGAGCTGTTTTTT
abundance: few
j_gene: TRBJ2-2
v_gene: TRBV5-4
len: 19
d_gene: TRBD2

CDR3aa: CASSYSGGAEAFF
CDR3nt: TGTGCCAGCAGTTACTCGGGGGGGGCGGAAGCTTTCTTT
abundance: few
j_gene: TRBJ1-1
v_gene: TRBV6-2/TRBV6-3
len: 13
d_gene: .

CDR3aa: CASSLGTEYGYTF
CDR3nt: TGTGCCAGCTCACTCGGGACAGAGTATGGCTACACCTTC
abundance: few
j_gene: TRBJ1-2
v_gene: TRBV18
len: 13
d_gene: TRBD1

CDR3aa: CATSRDMGVEGYTF
CDR3nt: TGTGCCACCAGCAGAGATATGGGAGTTGAGGGCTACACCTTC
abundance: .
j_gene: TRBJ1-2
v_gene: TRBV15
len: 14
d_gene: .

CDR3aa: CASSDWSGKVYNEQFF
CDR3nt: TGTGCCAGCAGCGACTGGAGCGGGAAGGTTTACAATGAGCAGTTCTTC
abundance: .
j_gene: TRBJ2-1
v_gene: TRBV7-6
len: 16
d_gene: TRBD2

CDR3aa: CASSTDRGGDTQYF
CDR3nt: TGCGCCAGCAGCACGGACAGGGGAGGAGATACGCAGTATTTT
abundance: few
j_gene: TRBJ2-3
v_gene: TRBV5-1
len: 14
d_gene: TRBD1

CDR3aa: CASSLAAESDTQYF
CDR3nt: TGCGCCAGCAGCTTGGCCGCGGAATCAGATACGCAGTATTTT
abundance: many
j_gene: TRBJ2-3
v_gene: TRBV5-1
len: 14
d_gene: .

CDR3aa: CSASSRQGLNTGELFF
CDR3nt: TGCAGTGCTAGCTCCAGACAGGGACTAAACACCGGGGAGCTGTTTTTT
abundance: .
j_gene: TRBJ2-2
v_gene: TRBV20-1
len: 16
d_gene: .

CDR3aa: CASSSGDRQPQHF
CDR3nt: TGTGCCAGCAGTTCAGGGGATCGTCAGCCCCAGCATTTT
abundance: .
j_gene: TRBJ1-5
v_gene: TRBV12-3/TRBV12-4
len: 13
d_gene: .

CDR3aa: CASSYSRGAKGYTF
CDR3nt: TGTGCCAGCAGTTACTCACGGGGGGCTAAAGGCTACACCTTC
abundance: few
j_gene: TRBJ1-2
v_gene: TRBV6-5
len: 14
d_gene: .

CDR3aa: CASSVVEGGISNEQFF
CDR3nt: TGTGCCAGCAGCGTAGTCGAGGGAGGTATTTCCAATGAGCAGTTCTTC
abundance: .
j_gene: TRBJ2-1
v_gene: TRBV9
len: 16
d_gene: .

CDR3aa: CITGGGDGYTF
CDR3nt: TGCATAACCGGTGGGGGTGATGGCTACACCTTC
abundance: .
j_gene: TRBJ1-2
v_gene: TRBV29-1
len: 11
d_gene: .

CDR3aa: CASSLAPGAPETQYF
CDR3nt: TGTGCCAGCAGCTTAGCGCCGGGGGCGCCAGAGACCCAGTACTTC
abundance: .
j_gene: TRBJ2-5
v_gene: TRBV7-8
len: 15
d_gene: .

CDR3aa: CSAWRLNYGYTF
CDR3nt: TGCAGTGCTTGGCGGCTGAACTATGGCTACACCTTC
abundance: .
j_gene: TRBJ1-2
v_gene: TRBV20-1
len: 12
d_gene: .

CDR3aa: CASSERTDYEQYF
CDR3nt: TGTGCCAGCAGTGAGAGGACAGACTACGAGCAGTACTTC
abundance: .
j_gene: TRBJ2-7
v_gene: TRBV6-1
len: 13
d_gene: .

CDR3aa: CASSNPDNEQFF
CDR3nt: TGTGCCAGCAGCAACCCAGACAATGAGCAGTTCTTC
abundance: few
j_gene: TRBJ2-1
v_gene: TRBV7-8
len: 12
d_gene: .

CDR3aa: CASSYSVYNEQFF
CDR3nt: TGTGCCAGCAGTTACTCTGTCTACAATGAGCAGTTCTTC
abundance: few
j_gene: TRBJ2-1
v_gene: TRBV6-6
len: 13
d_gene: .

CDR3aa: CASTWTLQETQYF
CDR3nt: TGTGCCAGCACCTGGACGTTACAAGAGACCCAGTACTTC
abundance: few
j_gene: TRBJ2-5
v_gene: TRBV12-3/TRBV12-4
len: 13
d_gene: .

CDR3aa: CASSQDHRSGNQPQHF
CDR3nt: TGCGCCAGCAGCCAAGATCACAGAAGTGGCAATCAGCCCCAGCATTTT
abundance: .
j_gene: TRBJ1-5
v_gene: TRBV4-1
len: 16
d_gene: .

CDR3aa: CASSLGRLAGRETQYF
CDR3nt: TGTGCCAGCAGTTTGGGGCGACTAGCGGGGAGAGAGACCCAGTACTTC
abundance: few
j_gene: TRBJ2-5
v_gene: TRBV12-3/TRBV12-4
len: 16
d_gene: TRBD2

CDR3aa: CASSPQSQISTDTQYF
CDR3nt: TGTGCCAGCAGTCCCCAATCCCAGATTAGCACAGATACGCAGTATTTT
abundance: many
j_gene: TRBJ2-3
v_gene: TRBV27
len: 16
d_gene: .

CDR3aa: CAWSIAGEKLFF
CDR3nt: TGTGCCTGGAGTATAGCCGGGGAAAAACTGTTTTTT
abundance: .
j_gene: TRBJ1-4
v_gene: TRBV30
len: 12
d_gene: .

CDR3aa: CASSLAGTANNEKLFF
CDR3nt: TGCGCCAGCAGCTTGGCCGGGACCGCCAATAATGAAAAACTGTTTTTT
abundance: few
j_gene: TRBJ1-4
v_gene: TRBV5-1
len: 16
d_gene: .

CDR3aa: CAISESLLEETQYF
CDR3nt: TGTGCCATCAGTGAGTCATTGCTCGAAGAGACCCAGTACTTC
abundance: few
j_gene: TRBJ2-5
v_gene: TRBV10-3
len: 14
d_gene: .

CDR3aa: CASSLLDLTSGYEQYF
CDR3nt: TGTGCCAGCAGCTTGCTTGACCTGACTAGCGGCTACGAGCAGTACTTC
abundance: few
j_gene: TRBJ2-7
v_gene: TRBV5-4
len: 16
d_gene: TRBD2

CDR3aa: CASSQAWGISPQNTIYF
CDR3nt: TGCGCCAGCAGCCAAGCATGGGGGATAAGCCCTCAAAACACCATATATTTT
abundance: few
j_gene: TRBJ1-3
v_gene: TRBV4-1
len: 17
d_gene: .

CDR3aa: CAKNIQYF
CDR3nt: TGTGCCAAAAACATTCAGTACTTC
abundance: .
j_gene: TRBJ2-4
v_gene: TRBV6-6
len: 8
d_gene: .

CDR3aa: CASSYGIRNQPQHF
CDR3nt: TGTGCCAGCAGTTACGGCATTCGCAATCAGCCCCAGCATTTT
abundance: few
j_gene: TRBJ1-5
v_gene: TRBV12-3/TRBV12-4
len: 14
d_gene: .

CDR3aa: CASSFRPGAGGSYNEQFF
CDR3nt: TGTGCCAGCAGCTTCAGACCTGGTGCAGGGGGCTCCTACAATGAGCAGTTCTTC
abundance: few
j_gene: TRBJ2-1
v_gene: TRBV11-2
len: 18
d_gene: TRBD1

CDR3aa: CASSVSRGSLHF
CDR3nt: TGTGCCAGCAGCGTATCGCGGGGCTCCCTCCACTTT
abundance: .
j_gene: TRBJ1-6
v_gene: TRBV9
len: 12
d_gene: .

CDR3aa: CASSVGGSSYEQYF
CDR3nt: TGTGCCAGCAGCGTAGGAGGTAGCTCCTACGAGCAGTACTTC
abundance: .
j_gene: TRBJ2-7
v_gene: TRBV9
len: 14
d_gene: .

CDR3aa: CASSLGGSKTGELFF
CDR3nt: TGTGCCAGCAGTTTAGGGGGGAGTAAAACCGGGGAGCTGTTTTTT
abundance: few
j_gene: TRBJ2-2
v_gene: TRBV12-3/TRBV12-4
len: 15
d_gene: .

CDR3aa: CASSKQGSSHEQYF
CDR3nt: TGTGCCAGCAGTAAACAGGGAAGCTCCCACGAGCAGTACTTC
abundance: many
j_gene: TRBJ2-7
v_gene: TRBV2
len: 14
d_gene: .